This is a list of T cell receptor beta chains from one sample in a study of human T cells and chemical hapten exposure. TCRdb redid the calling of the RACE reads with MiXCR, one entry per CDR3 protein. Of 350,000 to 450,000 distinct CDR3 sequences in the sample, roughly 5.3% were seen once. The sequencing used whole blood, collected in connection with sensitization to the hapten diphenylcyclopropenone (DPC). These receptors were taken from a woman aged 45-65 years with alopecia areata. Some clones in this sample may be carry-over from other donors' samples. CDR3s include the opening cysteine and the closing phenylalanine or tryptophan. The D gene is left open where the match is weak. Only part of the rows carry a size: once, few, many, or a class if the clone is expanded.

V gene	D gene	J gene	clone size	CDR3 DNA	CDR3 protein
TRBV28	NA	TRBJ1-5	NA	TGTGCCAGCACTATTGGGGGTAACAATCAGCCCCAGCATTTT	CASTIGGNNQPQHF
TRBV28	NA	TRBJ1-4	NA	TGTGCCAGCAGTTTAACCGCCCTTAATGAAAAACTGTTTTTT	CASSLTALNEKLFF
TRBV4-3	TRBD2	TRBJ2-1	NA	TGCGCCAGCAGCCAAGATAGGGCTAGCGGGTACAATGAGCAGTTCTTC	CASSQDRASGYNEQFF
TRBV20-1	TRBD1	TRBJ2-2	few	TGCAGTGCTAGAGGTTCAGGGGGTCAGGCCGGGGAGCTGTTTTTT	CSARGSGGQAGELFF
TRBV27	NA	TRBJ2-7	NA	TGTGCCAGCAGTTACCCCTCTTCCGGGAGAGGGGAGCAGTACTTC	CASSYPSSGRGEQYF
TRBV12-3/TRBV12-4	NA	TRBJ2-5	NA	TGTGCCAGCAGTTCAATAGGGGGAGGAGAGACCCAGTACTTC	CASSSIGGGETQYF
TRBV27	NA	TRBJ2-3	many	TGTGCCAGCAGTTTTCTTTTTTCAGATACGCAGTATTTT	CASSFLFSDTQYF
TRBV6-5	NA	TRBJ2-7	many	TGTGCCAGCAGTCCGGGAGAAACCCACGAGCAGTACTTC	CASSPGETHEQYF
TRBV2	NA	TRBJ2-2	many	TGTGCCAGCAGTGAGGGGGAGAGAGGGCAGAACACCGGGGAGCTGTTTTTT	CASSEGERGQNTGELFF
TRBV6-2/TRBV6-3	NA	TRBJ2-7	many	TGTGCCAGCAGTTACTGGCCCACCAGTTCCTACGAGCAGTACTTC	CASSYWPTSSYEQYF
TRBV28	NA	TRBJ1-1	many	TGTGCCAGCAGTCCCCCGACGACGATGAACACTGAAGCTTTCTTT	CASSPPTTMNTEAFF
TRBV10-3	TRBD2	TRBJ2-7	few	TGTGCCATAGCTAGCGGGAGCTACGAGCAGTACTTC	CAIASGSYEQYF
TRBV29-1	TRBD2	TRBJ2-7	few	TGCAGCGTTGTTAGCGGGAGCTCCTACGAGCAGTACTTC	CSVVSGSSYEQYF
TRBV3-1	TRBD2	TRBJ2-1	many	TGTGCCAGCAGCCCGGGGACTAGTCCCGGGGATGAGCAGTTCTTC	CASSPGTSPGDEQFF
TRBV7-9	NA	TRBJ2-7	few	TGTGCCACCACCGGGCCGCCGGACTACGAGCAGTACTTC	CATTGPPDYEQYF
TRBV29-1	NA	TRBJ1-2	few	TGCAGCGCGGGAGCGACAGGAGAAGGAATCTATGGCTACACCTTC	CSAGATGEGIYGYTF
TRBV20-1	TRBD1	TRBJ2-7	NA	TGCAGTGCCCGAGACAGGGGGCGCAGTGAGCAGTACTTC	CSARDRGRSEQYF
TRBV27	NA	TRBJ2-5	many	TGTGCCAGCAGTTTGATAACAGCCGGGACGCGCAAAGAGACCCAGTACTTC	CASSLITAGTRKETQYF
TRBV12-3/TRBV12-4	NA	TRBJ2-3	NA	TGTGCCAGCAGTCCTCAAGAGGGGACCCCAGATACGCAGTATTTT	CASSPQEGTPDTQYF
TRBV24-1	NA	TRBJ1-1	many	TGTGCCACCAGTGATTATGGCACTGAAGCTTTCTTT	CATSDYGTEAFF
TRBV27	TRBD1	TRBJ2-1	NA	TGTGCCAGCAGTTTGGGCAGGGGGAACGATGAGCAGTTCTTC	CASSLGRGNDEQFF
TRBV19	TRBD1	TRBJ2-3	many	TGTGCCAGTAGGACAGGGGTCGGCACAGATACGCAGTATTTT	CASRTGVGTDTQYF
TRBV5-1	TRBD2	TRBJ2-3	many	TGCGCCAGCAGTGGAGGACTAGCGGGAGCAGATACGCAGTATTTT	CASSGGLAGADTQYF
TRBV3-1	TRBD2	TRBJ2-5	few	TGTGCCAGCAGGAGCGGACTAGCGGGCCTCCACCAAGAGACCCAGTACTTC	CASRSGLAGLHQETQYF
TRBV19	NA	TRBJ2-4	few	TGTGCCAGTAGTATCGGGTTAAAAAACATTCAGTACTTC	CASSIGLKNIQYF
TRBV28	NA	TRBJ2-6	many	TGTGCCAGCGCCTTCTCTGGGGCCAACGTCCTGACTTTC	CASAFSGANVLTF
TRBV30	NA	TRBJ2-7	NA	TGTGCCTGGAGTAGCCCAAGCTACGAGCAGTACTTC	CAWSSPSYEQYF
TRBV24-1	TRBD2	TRBJ2-1	few	TGTGCCACCAGCGAGACTAGCGGGAGAAACAATGAGCAGTTCTTC	CATSETSGRNNEQFF
TRBV7-2	NA	TRBJ2-3	many	TGTGCCAGCAGCTTAGGGGCGGTTGTGTCCACAGATACGCAGTATTTT	CASSLGAVVSTDTQYF
TRBV29-1	NA	TRBJ2-5	NA	TGCAGCGTTGAATACTTACAGGCCCAGTACTTC	CSVEYLQAQYF
TRBV5-1	NA	TRBJ2-1	few	TGCGCCAGCAGCCCGGCGGGGACCGGATACAATGAGCAGTTCTTC	CASSPAGTGYNEQFF
TRBV6-5	NA	TRBJ2-7	many	TGTGCCAGCAGCGCCTCGGCCGGCTACGAGCAGTACTTC	CASSASAGYEQYF
TRBV6-5	NA	TRBJ1-1	NA	TGTGCCAGCAGCCCCCGTAAGGGCACTGAAGCTTTCTTT	CASSPRKGTEAFF
TRBV29-1	NA	TRBJ2-2	many	TGCAGCGTGGTTAGCGAAGAGAACACCGGGGAGCTGTTTTTT	CSVVSEENTGELFF
TRBV11-3	NA	TRBJ1-1	few	TGTGCCAGCAGCCCTGGACCGACGAACACTGAAGCTTTCTTT	CASSPGPTNTEAFF
TRBV5-1	TRBD1	TRBJ2-5	few	TGCGCCAGCAGCTTGGAGGGGACAGAAGAGACCCAGTACTTC	CASSLEGTEETQYF
TRBV28	TRBD1	TRBJ2-3	many	TGTGCCAGCAGCCCCCACAGGGGGGTATATGCAGATACGCAGTATTTT	CASSPHRGVYADTQYF
TRBV10-2	NA	TRBJ1-1	few	TGCGCCAGCAGTGTGTCAGAGAACACTGAAGCTTTCTTT	CASSVSENTEAFF
TRBV5-4	TRBD1	TRBJ1-2	many	TGTGCCAGCAGCTTGGGAGGGGGCGACTATGGCTACACCTTC	CASSLGGGDYGYTF